This TCR beta chain was sequenced in a study of blood T cells in healthy people across ages. Overall study results and limits: Changes in expanded clonotypes were possibly confounded, as the CMV status of donors was unknown. Roughly linearly, TCR beta diversity per million T cells fell as age increased. When set beside aged donors, long-lived donors presented more naive CD4+ cells and higher diversity.

Donation came from healthy Caucasian individuals in Russia who were aged 6 to 90. This clonotype occurred a few times. Its matching antigen is unknown. Next came a second PCR, run for about 6 to 11 cycles, which used a sample-barcoded 5' primer along with a J-beta primer mix. MiXCR, applied by TCRdb to the 5' RACE reads, yields one record per CDR3 protein. The sample has about a million distinct CDR3 sequences; around 49% are singletons. Losses at the gene ends were 6 bases for V and 5 bases for J; bases not matched to a gene: 14. The CDR3 is 19 residues long. Looked up from germline, CDR1 is ENHRY and CDR2 is SYGVKD.

The TCR originated in a man aged 25-45 years in good health. This chain connects TRBV10-3 to TRBJ2-3, with 16 bases aligning to TRBD2. Sample: blood. CDR3 sequence reads: CAIRPGLAGGTAQGDTQYF. DNA for the CDR3: TGTGCCATCAGGCCGGGACTAGCGGGGGGGACGGCACAGGGAGATACGCAGTATTTT.